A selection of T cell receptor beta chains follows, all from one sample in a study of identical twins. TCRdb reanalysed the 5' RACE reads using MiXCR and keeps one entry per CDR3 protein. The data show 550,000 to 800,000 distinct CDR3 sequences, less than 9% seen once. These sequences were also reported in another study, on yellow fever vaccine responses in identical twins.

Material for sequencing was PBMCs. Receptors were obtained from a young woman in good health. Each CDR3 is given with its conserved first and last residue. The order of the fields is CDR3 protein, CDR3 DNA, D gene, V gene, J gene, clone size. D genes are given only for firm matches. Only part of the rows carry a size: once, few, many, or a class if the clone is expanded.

CDR3aa: CAAIAGGSPVNEQFF
CDR3nt: TGTGCCGCGATAGCGGGAGGCTCCCCTGTCAATGAGCAGTTCTTC
d_gene: TRBD2
v_gene: TRBV24-1
j_gene: TRBJ2-1
abundance: -

CDR3aa: CAISGISDRVGYTF
CDR3nt: TGTGCCATCAGTGGAATTTCAGACAGGGTTGGCTACACCTTC
d_gene: TRBD1
v_gene: TRBV10-3
j_gene: TRBJ1-2
abundance: -

CDR3aa: CSARAGGSLSGEQFF
CDR3nt: TGCAGTGCTAGAGCGGGAGGTTCTCTTAGTGGTGAGCAGTTCTTC
d_gene: TRBD2
v_gene: TRBV20-1
j_gene: TRBJ2-1
abundance: few

CDR3aa: CASRAGTGVNYGYTF
CDR3nt: TGTGCCAGCAGAGCCGGGACAGGGGTTAACTATGGCTACACCTTC
d_gene: TRBD1
v_gene: TRBV6-1
j_gene: TRBJ1-2
abundance: -

CDR3aa: CSAPPSSYNEQFF
CDR3nt: TGCAGTGCCCCCCCGAGCTCCTACAATGAGCAGTTCTTC
d_gene: -
v_gene: TRBV20-1
j_gene: TRBJ2-1
abundance: many

CDR3aa: CATRDIYNEQFF
CDR3nt: TGCGCCACCCGGGACATATACAATGAGCAGTTCTTC
d_gene: -
v_gene: TRBV5-1
j_gene: TRBJ2-1
abundance: many

CDR3aa: CASSTSNSRHYSYNEQFF
CDR3nt: TGTGCCAGCAGCACTTCTAATTCCCGACATTATTCCTACAATGAGCAGTTCTTC
d_gene: -
v_gene: TRBV7-7
j_gene: TRBJ2-1
abundance: -

CDR3aa: CSARTGLGGNTIYF
CDR3nt: TGCAGTGCTAGAACAGGGCTGGGGGGAAACACCATATATTTT
d_gene: -
v_gene: TRBV20-1
j_gene: TRBJ1-3
abundance: -

CDR3aa: CASSSQGLDTQYF
CDR3nt: TGTGCCAGCAGCTCACAGGGTCTAGATACGCAGTATTTT
d_gene: -
v_gene: TRBV7-8
j_gene: TRBJ2-3
abundance: -

CDR3aa: CASSYSRSSGGRNEQFF
CDR3nt: TGTGCCAGCAGTTACTCGAGGTCTAGCGGGGGGAGGAATGAGCAGTTCTTC
d_gene: TRBD2
v_gene: TRBV6-5
j_gene: TRBJ2-1
abundance: many

CDR3aa: CASSFFATANTGELFF
CDR3nt: TGTGCCAGCAGCTTTTTTGCCACAGCCAACACCGGGGAGCTGTTTTTT
d_gene: -
v_gene: TRBV5-5
j_gene: TRBJ2-2
abundance: few

CDR3aa: CASSTSGSSPDTQYF
CDR3nt: TGTGCCAGCAGCACTAGCGGGAGCTCTCCAGATACGCAGTATTTT
d_gene: TRBD2
v_gene: TRBV12-3/TRBV12-4
j_gene: TRBJ2-3
abundance: -

CDR3aa: CSARDKRVNREKLFF
CDR3nt: TGCAGTGCTAGAGATAAGAGGGTCAATCGTGAAAAACTGTTTTTT
d_gene: -
v_gene: TRBV20-1
j_gene: TRBJ1-4
abundance: -

CDR3aa: CSASPGPDTQYF
CDR3nt: TGCAGTGCCTCCCCGGGCCCAGATACGCAGTATTTT
d_gene: -
v_gene: TRBV20-1
j_gene: TRBJ2-3
abundance: many